This TCR beta chain was captured in a study of blood T cell repertoires in COVID-19. The overall study: COVID-19 samples collected from the United States, Italy and Spain covered acute and convalescent phases.

The CDR3 has 12 amino acids. Trimming shortened V by 2 bases and J by 9 bases, and 8 bases separated the two germline ends. Germline CDR1 reads SGHAT; CDR2 reads FQNNGV. TCRdb keeps only in-frame clones here, not all; method: immunoSEQ multiplex PCR. Among around 220,000 clones, over 80% were seen once, and the ten largest hold approximately 1.9%. This sequence joins TRBV11-2 and TRBJ2-4, with D unresolved. The sample consisted of PBMCs or T cells enriched from blood (not recorded which). This TCR derives from a woman aged 18-30 years who had recovered from COVID-19. The CDR3 region has the DNA TGTGCCAGCAGCTTATCGTCCGTCATTCAGTACTTC. This sequence encodes CASSLSSVIQYF.